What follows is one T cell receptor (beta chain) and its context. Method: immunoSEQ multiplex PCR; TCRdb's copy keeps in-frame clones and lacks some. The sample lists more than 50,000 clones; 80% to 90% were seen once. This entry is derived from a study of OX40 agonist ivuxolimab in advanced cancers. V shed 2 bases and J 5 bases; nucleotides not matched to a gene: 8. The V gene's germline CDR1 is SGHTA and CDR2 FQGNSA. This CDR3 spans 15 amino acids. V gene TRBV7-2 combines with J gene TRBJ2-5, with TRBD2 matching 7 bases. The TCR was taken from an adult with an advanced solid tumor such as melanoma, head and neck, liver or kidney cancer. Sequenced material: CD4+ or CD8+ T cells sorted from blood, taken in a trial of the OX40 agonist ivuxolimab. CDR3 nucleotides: TGTGCCAGCAGCTTACAAGCGGGACCCCAGGAGACCCAGTACTTC. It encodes CASSLQAGPQETQYF. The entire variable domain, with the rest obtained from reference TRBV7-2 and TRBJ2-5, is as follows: GAGVSQSPSNKVTEKGKDVELRCDPISGHTALYWYRQSLGQGLEFLIYFQGNSAPDKSGLPSDRFSAERTGGSVSTLTIQRTQQEDSAVYLCASSLQAGPQETQYFGPGTRLLVL.